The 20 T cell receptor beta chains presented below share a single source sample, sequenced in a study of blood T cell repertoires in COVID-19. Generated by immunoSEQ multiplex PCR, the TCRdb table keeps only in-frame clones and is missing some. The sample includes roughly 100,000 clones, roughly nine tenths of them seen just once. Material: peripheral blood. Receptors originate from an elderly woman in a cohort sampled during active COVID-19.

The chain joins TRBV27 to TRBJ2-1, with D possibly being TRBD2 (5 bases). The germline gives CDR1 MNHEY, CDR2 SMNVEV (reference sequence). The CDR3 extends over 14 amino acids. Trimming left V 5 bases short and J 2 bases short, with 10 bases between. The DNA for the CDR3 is TGTGCCAGCAGTCGGACCGGGGCCTACAATGAGCAGTTCTTC. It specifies CASSRTGAYNEQFF.

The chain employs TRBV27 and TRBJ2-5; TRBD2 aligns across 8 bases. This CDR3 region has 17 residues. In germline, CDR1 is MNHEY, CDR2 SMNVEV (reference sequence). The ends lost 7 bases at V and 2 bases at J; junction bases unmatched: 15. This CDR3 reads CASTTRSGGTPQETQYF. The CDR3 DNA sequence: TGTGCCAGCACCACCCGGAGCGGGGGAACACCTCAAGAGACCCAGTACTTC.

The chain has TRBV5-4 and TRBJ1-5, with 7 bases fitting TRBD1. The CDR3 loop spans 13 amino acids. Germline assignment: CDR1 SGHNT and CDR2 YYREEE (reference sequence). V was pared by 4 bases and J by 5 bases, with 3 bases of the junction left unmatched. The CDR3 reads CASSRGTDQPQHF. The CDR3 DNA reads TGTGCCAGCAGCCGAGGGACAGATCAGCCCCAGCATTTT.

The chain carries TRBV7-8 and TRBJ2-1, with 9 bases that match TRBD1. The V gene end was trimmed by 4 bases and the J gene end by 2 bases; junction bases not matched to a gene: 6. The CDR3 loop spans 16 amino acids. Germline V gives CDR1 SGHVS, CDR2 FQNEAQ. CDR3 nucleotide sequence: TGTGCCAGCAGCTCACTCACAGGGGGCCCCTACAATGAGCAGTTCTTC. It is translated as CASSSLTGGPYNEQFF.

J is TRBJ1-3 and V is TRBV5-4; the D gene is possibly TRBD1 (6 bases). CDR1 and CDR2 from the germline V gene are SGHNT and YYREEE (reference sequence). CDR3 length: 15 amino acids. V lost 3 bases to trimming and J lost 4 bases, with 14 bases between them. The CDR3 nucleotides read TGTGCCAGCAGCTCTGCGGGCAGGGGCGGAAACACCATATATTTT. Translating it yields CASSSAGRGGNTIYF.

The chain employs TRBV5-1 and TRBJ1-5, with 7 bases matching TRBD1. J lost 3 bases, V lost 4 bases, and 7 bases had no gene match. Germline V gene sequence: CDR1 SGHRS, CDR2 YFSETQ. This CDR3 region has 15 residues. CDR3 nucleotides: TGCGCCAGCAGCAGCCAGGGGGGAGACAATCAGCCCCAGCATTTT. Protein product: CASSSQGGDNQPQHF.

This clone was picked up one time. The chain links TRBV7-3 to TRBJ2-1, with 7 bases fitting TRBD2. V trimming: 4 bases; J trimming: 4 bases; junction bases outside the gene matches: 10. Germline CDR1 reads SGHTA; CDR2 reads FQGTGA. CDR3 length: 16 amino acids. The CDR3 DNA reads TGTGCCAGCAGCTCCTCGTCGGGGGGTTTATACAATGAGCAGTTCTTC. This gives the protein CASSSSSGGLYNEQFF.

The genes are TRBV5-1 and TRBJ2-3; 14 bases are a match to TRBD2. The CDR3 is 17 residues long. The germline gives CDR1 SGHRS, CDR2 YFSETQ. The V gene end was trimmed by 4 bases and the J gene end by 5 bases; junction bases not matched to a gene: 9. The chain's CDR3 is CASSPRTSGGLRDTQYF. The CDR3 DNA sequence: TGCGCCAGCAGCCCCCGGACTAGCGGGGGGCTACGAGATACGCAGTATTTT.

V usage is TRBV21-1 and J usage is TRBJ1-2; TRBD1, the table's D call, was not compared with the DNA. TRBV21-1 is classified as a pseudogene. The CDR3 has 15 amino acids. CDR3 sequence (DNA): TGTGCCAGCAGCACGATGGGGGAAGGGACAAATGGCTACACCTTC. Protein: CASSTMGEGTNGYTF.

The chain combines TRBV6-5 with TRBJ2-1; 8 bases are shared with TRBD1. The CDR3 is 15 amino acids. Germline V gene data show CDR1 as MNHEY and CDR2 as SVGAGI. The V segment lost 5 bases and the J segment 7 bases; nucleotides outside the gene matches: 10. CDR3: CASSHRGVVRNEQFF. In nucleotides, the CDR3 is TGTGCCAGCAGTCACAGGGGGGTGGTGAGGAATGAGCAGTTCTTC.

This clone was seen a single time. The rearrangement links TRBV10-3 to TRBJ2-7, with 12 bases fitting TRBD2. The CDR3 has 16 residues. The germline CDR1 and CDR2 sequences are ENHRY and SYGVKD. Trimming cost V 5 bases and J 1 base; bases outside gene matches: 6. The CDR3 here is CAISKTSGSLSYEQYF. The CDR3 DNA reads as TGTGCCATCAGTAAGACTAGCGGGAGCCTATCCTACGAGCAGTACTTC.

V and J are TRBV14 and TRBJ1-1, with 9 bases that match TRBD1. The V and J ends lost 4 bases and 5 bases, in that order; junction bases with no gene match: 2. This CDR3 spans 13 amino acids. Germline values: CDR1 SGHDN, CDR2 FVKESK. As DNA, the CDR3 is TGTGCCAGCAGCCTCGACAGGGGGACTGAAGCTTTCTTT. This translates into CASSLDRGTEAFF.

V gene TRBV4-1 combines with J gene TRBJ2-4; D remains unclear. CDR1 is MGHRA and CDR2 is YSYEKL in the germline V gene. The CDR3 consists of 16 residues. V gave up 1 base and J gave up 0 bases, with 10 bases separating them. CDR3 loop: CASSQVVLLAKNIQYF. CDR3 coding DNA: TGCGCCAGCAGCCAAGTGGTACTACTAGCCAAAAACATTCAGTACTTC.

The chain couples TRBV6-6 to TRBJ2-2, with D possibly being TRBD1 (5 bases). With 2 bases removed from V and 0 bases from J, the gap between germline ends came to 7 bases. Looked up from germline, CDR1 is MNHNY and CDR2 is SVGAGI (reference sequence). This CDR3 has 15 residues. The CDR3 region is CASSYQGSNTGELFF. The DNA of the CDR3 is TGTGCCAGCAGTTACCAGGGATCGAACACCGGGGAGCTGTTTTTT.

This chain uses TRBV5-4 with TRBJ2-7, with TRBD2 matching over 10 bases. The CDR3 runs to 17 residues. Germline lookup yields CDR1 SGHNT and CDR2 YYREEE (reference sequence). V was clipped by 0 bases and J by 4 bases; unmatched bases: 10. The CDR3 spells CASSLDGSGRAGYEQYF. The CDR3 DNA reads TGTGCCAGCAGCTTGGATGGGAGCGGGAGGGCGGGTTACGAGCAGTACTTC.

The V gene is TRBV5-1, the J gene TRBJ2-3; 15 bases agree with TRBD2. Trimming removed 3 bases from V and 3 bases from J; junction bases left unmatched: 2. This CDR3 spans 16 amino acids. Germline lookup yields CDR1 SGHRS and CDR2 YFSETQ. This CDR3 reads CASSWTSGGATDTQYF. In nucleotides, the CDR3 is TGCGCCAGCAGCTGGACTAGCGGGGGGGCGACAGATACGCAGTATTTT.

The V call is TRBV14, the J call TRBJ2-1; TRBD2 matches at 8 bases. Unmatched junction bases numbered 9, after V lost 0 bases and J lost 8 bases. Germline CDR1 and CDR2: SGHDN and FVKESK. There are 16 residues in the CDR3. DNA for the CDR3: TGTGCCAGCAGCCAAGAAAGGAGCGGGGGAATGTATGAGCAGTTCTTC. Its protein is CASSQERSGGMYEQFF.

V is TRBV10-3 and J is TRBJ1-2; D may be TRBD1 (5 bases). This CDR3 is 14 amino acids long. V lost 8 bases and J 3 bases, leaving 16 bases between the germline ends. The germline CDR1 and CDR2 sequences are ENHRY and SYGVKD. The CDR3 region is CAIATMLGDYGYTF. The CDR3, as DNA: TGTGCCATCGCTACCATGCTAGGGGACTATGGCTACACCTTC.

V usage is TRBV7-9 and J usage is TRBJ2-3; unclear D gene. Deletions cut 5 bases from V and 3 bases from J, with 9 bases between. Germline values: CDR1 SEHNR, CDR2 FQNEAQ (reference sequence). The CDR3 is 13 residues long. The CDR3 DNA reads TGTGCCAGCAGCGCGAGTACTACAGATACGCAGTATTTT. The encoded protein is CASSASTTDTQYF.

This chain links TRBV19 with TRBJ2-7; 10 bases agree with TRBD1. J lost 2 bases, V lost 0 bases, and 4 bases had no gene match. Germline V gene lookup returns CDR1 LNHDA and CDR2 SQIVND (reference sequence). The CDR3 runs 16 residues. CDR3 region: CASSIDLDRGAYEQYF. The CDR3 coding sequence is TGTGCCAGTAGTATAGATCTGGACAGGGGGGCCTACGAGCAGTACTTC.